Each of the 20 T cell receptor beta chains below was sequenced from the same sample in a study of cytomegalovirus exposure and HLA in healthy donors (dated by TCRdb to the late 2010s). The library was obtained by the immunoSEQ multiplex PCR assay. In TCRdb, the immuneACCESS table is reduced to in-frame sequences with V and J assigned. These tables do not hold every clone; where another copy was compared, an unresolved V gene accounts for under half, and the others remain unexplained. The sample contains a few hundred thousand clones, roughly 87% of them found a single time. Of the sample, around 1% falls within the top ten clones. The sequenced sample consisted of PBMCs. These receptors all stem from a man aged 25 to 40 in good health and CMV-seronegative.

Only a few counts were recorded for this clone. The V call is TRBV5-4, the J call TRBJ2-7, with TRBD1 as a possible D gene (6 bases). The ends were cut back, 0 bases at V and 3 bases at J, with 13 bases in the middle. The germline gives CDR1 SGHNT, CDR2 YYREEE (reference sequence). There are 15 residues in the CDR3. The DNA of the CDR3 is TGTGCCAGCAGCTTGGAGTCAGGGGTTGTCTACGAGCAGTACTTC. Amino acids: CASSLESGVVYEQYF.

This chain connects TRBV29-1 to TRBJ1-2, with 7 nucleotides matching TRBD1. Per germline, CDR1 SQVTM and CDR2 ANQGSEA. This CDR3 spans 12 amino acids. V lost 6 bases and J lost 3; bases outside the gene matches: 4. CDR3 coding DNA: TGCAGCGTGCGGGACAGCCACTATGGCTACACCTTC. It is translated as CSVRDSHYGYTF.

Here the CDR3 reads CASSLGHANTEAFF. The CDR3 region has the DNA TGTGCCAGCAGCTTGGGACATGCGAACACTGAAGCTTTCTTT. The chain joins TRBV5-4 to TRBJ1-1; the D is unclear. Trimming took off 0 bases at V and 1 base at J, with 7 bases between the two ends. CDR1 and CDR2 (germline): SGHNT, YYREEE (reference sequence). The CDR3 totals 14 residues.

This chain links TRBV2 with TRBJ2-3, with 7 nucleotides matching TRBD1. J was trimmed by 1 base and V by 4 bases; bases with no gene match: 5. CDR1 SNHLY and CDR2 FYNNEI come from the germline V gene. The CDR3 sequence is 15 residues long. CDR3 in DNA: TGTGCCAGCAGTGGGGACAGACCTGGCACAGATACGCAGTATTTT. It codes for CASSGDRPGTDTQYF.

The gene calls are TRBV29-1 and TRBJ1-1; D is uncertain. Deletions cut 7 bases from V and 4 bases from J, with 16 bases between. The CDR3 contains 13 residues. The germline V gene has CDR1 SQVTM and CDR2 ANQGSEA. The CDR3 bases are TGCAGCGGGTCGCAGACCCGCGGCACTGAAGCTTTCTTT. It is translated as CSGSQTRGTEAFF. The variable domain in full, with the rest retrieved from reference TRBV29-1 and TRBJ1-1, is SAVISQKPSRDICQRGTSLTIQCQVDSQVTMMFWYRQQPGQSLTLIATANQGSEATYESGFVIDKFPISRPNLTFSTLTVSNMSPEDSSIYLCSGSQTRGTEAFFGQGTRLTVV.

The chain joins TRBV5-1 to TRBJ2-7; a weak D match, TRBD2 (5 bases). The CDR3 extends over 11 amino acids. CDR1 SGHRS and CDR2 YFSETQ come from the germline V gene. With 4 bases removed from V and 3 bases from J, the gap between germline ends came to 5 bases. The CDR3 DNA reads TGCGCCAGCAGCGACTACTACGAGCAGTACTTC. Residues: CASSDYYEQYF.

J is TRBJ2-5 and V is TRBV11-2; 8 bases are a match to TRBD1. With 3 bases clipped from V and 5 bases from J, the junction kept 14 bases outside the gene matches. The CDR3 loop spans 17 amino acids. CDR1 is SGHAT, CDR2 FQNNGV, per germline. CDR3 sequence (DNA): TGTGCCAGCAGCTTTCTCCCAGGACAGGGAGAGTGGGAGACCCAGTACTTC. Translated, it gives CASSFLPGQGEWETQYF.

CDR3 region: CASSFTGGNSPLHF. CDR3 DNA: TGCGCCAGCAGCTTCACAGGGGGCAATTCACCCCTCCACTTT. The chain carries TRBV5-1 and TRBJ1-6; 9 nucleotides align to TRBD1. This CDR3 spans 14 amino acids. The V segment lost 2 bases and the J segment 7 bases; nucleotides outside the gene matches: 1. Germline CDR1 is SGHRS and CDR2 is YFSETQ.

V and J are TRBV7-2 and TRBJ1-2; possible D gene TRBD1, 6 bases. V lost 5 bases and J 5 bases, leaving 18 bases between the germline ends. CDR1 SGHTA and CDR2 FQGNSA come from the germline V gene. The CDR3 is 15 residues long. The CDR3 spells CASSAWYGDKYGYTF. In DNA form, the CDR3 reads TGTGCCAGCAGCGCCTGGTATGGGGACAAATATGGCTACACCTTC.

The V gene is TRBV12-5, the J gene TRBJ2-5; no reliable D call. Germline V lookup: CDR1 LGHNT, CDR2 FRNRAP. V was clipped by 6 bases and J by 2 bases, with 10 bases between them. The CDR3 loop spans 13 amino acids. CDR3: CASGRAKQETQYF. Here the CDR3 DNA reads TGTGCTAGTGGGAGAGCCAAACAAGAGACCCAGTACTTC. Full variable domain (missing parts from reference TRBV12-5 and TRBJ2-5): DARVTQTPRHKVTEMGQEVTMRCQPILGHNTVFWYRQTMMQGLELLAYFRNRAPLDDSGMPKDRFSAEMPDATLATLKIQPSEPRDSAVYFCASGRAKQETQYFGPGTRLLVL.

J is TRBJ2-1 and V is TRBV7-8, with 11 bases lining up with TRBD2. The ends lost 5 bases at V and 6 bases at J; junction bases unmatched: 9. CDR1 SGHVS and CDR2 FQNEAQ come from the germline V gene. This CDR3 contains 16 residues. CDR3 bases: TGTGCCAGCAGCGCCTTAGCGGGGGGGCTTCTCAATGAGCAGTTCTTC. It codes for CASSALAGGLLNEQFF.

This clone was observed many times. This chain links TRBV7-9 with TRBJ1-1; D is unresolved. The V gene's germline CDR1 is SEHNR and CDR2 FQNEAQ (reference sequence). Trimming cost V 2 bases and J 1 base, with 11 bases left between them. CDR3 length: 15 residues. The CDR3 region is CASSLSLGENTEAFF. Written as DNA, the CDR3 is TGTGCCAGCAGCTTATCTTTAGGAGAGAACACTGAAGCTTTCTTT.

The V and J genes are TRBV2 and TRBJ1-5; a possible D gene is TRBD1 (5 bases). Germline V gene sequence: CDR1 SNHLY, CDR2 FYNNEI. Between the trimmed V and J ends, which lost 2 bases and 5 bases, there was a span of 10 bases. The CDR3 consists of 14 residues. The CDR3 DNA reads as TGTGCCAGCAGTGAATTGGGGCTGGATCAGCCCCAGCATTTT. It yields the protein CASSELGLDQPQHF.

The V gene is TRBV7-9, the J gene TRBJ2-2, with D uncertain. This CDR3 comprises 14 residues. Trimming removed 4 bases at V and 3 bases at J, with 9 bases between. CDR1 is SEHNR, CDR2 FQNEAQ, per germline (reference sequence). DNA for the CDR3: TGTGCCAGCAGCTCCCCTTCCCACACCGGGGAGCTGTTTTTT. It codes for CASSSPSHTGELFF.

This clone has only a few counts. This may be a read error, as it is one base from a much larger clone. Other DNA sequences within the sample encode an identical CDR3. The V gene is TRBV7-9, the J gene TRBJ2-7, with 7 bases lining up with TRBD1. The germline V gene encodes CDR1 SEHNR and CDR2 FQNEAQ (reference sequence). The V segment lost 5 bases and the J segment 4 bases; nucleotides outside the gene matches: 2. CDR3 size: 12 residues. CDR3 residues: CASSETGYEQYF. The CDR3 bases are TGTGCCAGCAGCGAGACAGGGTACGAGCAGTACTTC.

CDR3 DNA sequence: TGCGCCAGCAGCCAAGATCTACAGGGAGGGGCTGAAGCTTTCTTT. It codes for CASSQDLQGGAEAFF. The chain couples TRBV4-3 to TRBJ1-1; TRBD1 is a possible D gene (6 bases). V lost 0 bases and J lost 6, with 14 bases in between. The CDR3 length is 15 residues. Germline CDR1 LGHNA, CDR2 YSLEER.

The V and J genes are TRBV11-2 and TRBJ2-3; no clear D gene. V lost 4 bases, J lost 2 bases, and 7 bases lay in between. This CDR3 is 13 amino acids long. Per germline, CDR1 SGHAT and CDR2 FQNNGV. CDR3 bases: TGTGCCAGCAGCTCCCACACCACAGATACGCAGTATTTT. It translates to CASSSHTTDTQYF.

This clone was seen only a few times. V gene TRBV7-9 combines with J gene TRBJ1-2; 8 bases match TRBD1. Germline V gene data show CDR1 as SEHNR and CDR2 as FQNEAQ (reference sequence). Trimming cost V 5 bases and J 8 bases; bases outside gene matches: 4. The CDR3 has 12 amino acids. The CDR3 is CASSLGQGGYTF. As DNA, the CDR3 is TGTGCCAGCAGCCTCGGACAGGGCGGCTACACCTTC.

The J gene is TRBJ1-5, the V gene TRBV10-2; perhaps TRBD1 as D (5 bases). V shed 6 bases and J shed 6 bases, with 18 bases lying between them. Germline V CDR1 and CDR2: WSHSY, SAAADI. There are 15 residues in the CDR3. The CDR3 nucleotides read TGCGCCAGCAGGTCGGGGGAGGGGATATTTCAGCCCCAGCATTTT. As protein: CASRSGEGIFQPQHF.

The CDR3 DNA reads TGTGCCAGCAGCTTAGATCGGACAGATACGCAGTATTTT. This translates into CASSLDRTDTQYF. The V call is TRBV7-7, the J call TRBJ2-3; D is undetermined. The CDR3 extends over 13 amino acids. CDR1 and CDR2 from the germline V gene are SSHAT and FNYEAQ (reference sequence). V gave up 1 base and J gave up 3 bases, with 5 bases separating them.